Below are 10 T cell receptor beta chains sequenced from a single sample in a study of cytomegalovirus exposure and HLA in healthy donors. PCR primers comprised 60 Vbeta and 13 Jbeta primers. TCRdb's table, derived via immunoSEQ multiplex PCR, lists solely in-frame clones and lacks some. The repertoire holds around 110,000 clones, with roughly 79% as singletons. The sample taken for sequencing was PBMCs. Source of these receptors: a woman under 40 in good health and CMV-seronegative.

This clone has more than one count but fewer than ten. The chain couples TRBV25-1 to TRBJ1-5, with 7 bases identical to TRBD1. CDR3 length: 15 residues. J lost 1 base, V lost 11 bases, and 11 bases had no gene match. CDR1 and CDR2 from the germline V gene are MGHDK and SYGVNS. CDR3 coding DNA: TGTGCCGGCACAGAGGGGGCGAGGAGCAATCAGCCCCAGCATTTT. Protein product: CAGTEGARSNQPQHF.

This chain links TRBV5-4 with TRBJ1-4, with 10 bases fitting TRBD1. The CDR3 contains 16 residues. The germline V gene has CDR1 SGHNT and CDR2 YYREEE (reference sequence). V gave up 0 bases and J gave up 7 bases; unmatched junction bases: 6. CDR3 residues: CASSLDVGDRGEKLFF. DNA for the CDR3: TGTGCCAGCAGCTTGGATGTGGGGGACAGGGGTGAAAAACTGTTTTTT.

The chain links TRBV6-5 to TRBJ2-7; TRBD1 might be the D (6 bases). The CDR3 runs to 15 residues. Germline CDR1 MNHEY, CDR2 SVGAGI. Trimming pared 0 bases from V and 0 bases from J, leaving 9 bases between. As DNA, the CDR3 is TGTGCCAGCAGTTACTCTGGGGACATCTCCTACGAGCAGTACTTC. This sequence encodes CASSYSGDISYEQYF.

The chain uses TRBV5-1 and TRBJ1-2; 8 positions match TRBD1. V was pared by 4 bases and J by 4 bases, with 3 bases of the junction left unmatched. The CDR3 contains 13 residues. Per the germline V gene, CDR1 is SGHRS and CDR2 is YFSETQ. Here the CDR3 reads CASSHGQGYGYTF. As DNA, the CDR3 is TGCGCCAGCAGCCACGGACAGGGCTATGGCTACACCTTC.

The chain combines TRBV5-5 with TRBJ1-2, with 10 bases identical to TRBD1. J was trimmed by 6 bases and V by 4 bases; bases with no gene match: 3. CDR1 and CDR2 (germline): SGHKS, YYEKEE (reference sequence). The CDR3 has 13 residues. The CDR3 loop is CASSTGQGNGYTF. The CDR3 nucleotides read TGTGCCAGCAGCACGGGACAGGGGAATGGCTACACCTTC.

The CDR3 nucleotides read TGTGCCAGCAGGCCAACTCGTTCGGTTGGTCAGCCCCAGCATTTT. Its protein is CASRPTRSVGQPQHF. The chain carries TRBV28 and TRBJ1-5; D is uncertain. The germline gives CDR1 MDHEN, CDR2 SYDVKM. Trimming pared 6 bases from V and 6 bases from J, leaving 18 bases between. This CDR3 has 15 residues.

The rearrangement uses TRBV6-5 and TRBJ2-7; 7 bases match TRBD2. Germline V gene lookup returns CDR1 MNHEY and CDR2 SVGAGI. CDR3 length equals 15 residues. V was clipped by 8 bases and J by 7 bases; unmatched bases: 17. CDR3 amino acids: CASVGGRGRREEQYF. CDR3 coding DNA: TGTGCCAGCGTTGGAGGGAGGGGACGGAGAGAGGAGCAGTACTTC.

The chain uses TRBV4-1 and TRBJ2-7; 7 positions agree with TRBD1. V was pared by 4 bases and J by 2 bases, with 8 bases of the junction left unmatched. The germline V gene encodes CDR1 MGHRA and CDR2 YSYEKL. The CDR3 is 15 amino acids. DNA of the CDR3: TGCGCCAGCAGCCGGATACAGGGGTCGACCTACGAGCAGTACTTC. It specifies CASSRIQGSTYEQYF.

In its sample, this clone was seen a few times. The chain is built from TRBV7-8 and TRBJ1-4; 9 positions agree with TRBD1. Losses at the gene ends were 3 bases for V and 3 bases for J; bases not matched to a gene: 5. The CDR3 has 16 amino acids. Per the germline V gene, CDR1 is SGHVS and CDR2 is FQNEAQ. CDR3 nucleotides: TGTGCCAGCAGCTTTAACAGGGGGCGTTCTAATGAAAAACTGTTTTTT. Its protein product is CASSFNRGRSNEKLFF.

CDR3 sequence: CASSPVWVAGEKLFF. For the CDR3, the DNA is TGTGCCAGCAGTCCAGTTTGGGTGGCGGGTGAAAAACTGTTTTTT. The V and J genes are TRBV28 and TRBJ1-4, with unresolved D. CDR1 and CDR2 from the germline V gene are MDHEN and SYDVKM. Trimming took off 5 bases at V and 7 bases at J, with 17 bases between the two ends. This CDR3 region has 15 residues.